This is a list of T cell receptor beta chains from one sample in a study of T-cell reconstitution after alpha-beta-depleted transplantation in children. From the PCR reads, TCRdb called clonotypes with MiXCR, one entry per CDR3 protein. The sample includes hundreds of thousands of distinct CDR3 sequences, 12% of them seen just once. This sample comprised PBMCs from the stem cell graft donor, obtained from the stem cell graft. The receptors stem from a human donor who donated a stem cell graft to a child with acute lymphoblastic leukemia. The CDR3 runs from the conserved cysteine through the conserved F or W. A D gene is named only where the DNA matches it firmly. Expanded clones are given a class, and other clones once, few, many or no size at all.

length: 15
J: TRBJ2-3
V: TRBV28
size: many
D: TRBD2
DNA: TGTGCCAGCAGTTTTTCCGCGGGAGGCACAGATACGCAGTATTTT
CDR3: CASSFSAGGTDTQYF

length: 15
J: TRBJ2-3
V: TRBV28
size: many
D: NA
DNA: TGTGCCAGCAGTTTGTACCCTAGGGCGCCAGATACGCAGTATTTT
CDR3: CASSLYPRAPDTQYF

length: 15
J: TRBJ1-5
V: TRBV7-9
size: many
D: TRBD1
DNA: TGTGCCAGCAGCGGGGACAGGGAGGTCGATCAGCCCCAGCATTTT
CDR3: CASSGDREVDQPQHF

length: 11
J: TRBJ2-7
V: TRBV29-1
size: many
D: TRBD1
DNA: TGCAGCGTTAAAGGGGGCCACGAGCAGTACTTC
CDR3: CSVKGGHEQYF

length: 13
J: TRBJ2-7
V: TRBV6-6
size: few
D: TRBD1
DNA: TGTGCCAGCGCGGGACAGGGGTCCTACGAGCAGTACTTC
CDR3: CASAGQGSYEQYF

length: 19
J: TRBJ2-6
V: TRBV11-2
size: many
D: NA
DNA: TGTGCCAGCAGCCCTCGGGACCGTGAAAGCCTCTCTGGGGCCAACGTCCTGACTTTC
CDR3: CASSPRDRESLSGANVLTF

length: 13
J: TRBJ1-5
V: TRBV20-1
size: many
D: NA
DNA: TGCAGTGCCATGATGGAGGGGGTTCAGCCCCAGCATTTT
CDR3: CSAMMEGVQPQHF

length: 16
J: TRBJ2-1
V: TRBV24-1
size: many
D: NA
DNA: TGTGCCACCAGTGATTTAGGCCAGAGCTCCTACAATGAGCAGTTCTTC
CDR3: CATSDLGQSSYNEQFF

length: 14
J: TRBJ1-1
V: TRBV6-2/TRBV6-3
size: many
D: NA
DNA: TGTGCCAGCAGTTACTCAGGGGCGAACACTGAAGCTTTCTTT
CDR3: CASSYSGANTEAFF

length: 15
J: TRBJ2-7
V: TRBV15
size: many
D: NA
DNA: TGTGCCACCAGCAGATCAGCAAGCAGCTCCTACGAGCAGTACTTC
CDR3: CATSRSASSSYEQYF

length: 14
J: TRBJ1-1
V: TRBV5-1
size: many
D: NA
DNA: TGCGCCAGTAGAGCCGGGACACGGAACACTGAAGCTTTCTTT
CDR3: CASRAGTRNTEAFF

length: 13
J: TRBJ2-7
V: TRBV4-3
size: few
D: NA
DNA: TGCGCCAGCAGCCAAGAGGATCGCTACGAGCAGTACTTC
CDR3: CASSQEDRYEQYF

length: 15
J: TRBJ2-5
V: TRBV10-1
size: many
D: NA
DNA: TGCGCCAGCAGTGAGTCGACTCACCCATTTGAGGCCCAGTACTTC
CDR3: CASSESTHPFEAQYF

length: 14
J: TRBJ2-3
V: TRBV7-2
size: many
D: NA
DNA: TGTGCCAGCAGCAAATCTAGCTTTCTAGATACGCAGTATTTT
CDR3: CASSKSSFLDTQYF

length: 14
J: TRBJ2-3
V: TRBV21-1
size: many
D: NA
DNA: TGTGCCAGCACAGCGGGGGGGAACACAGATACGCAGTATTTT
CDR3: CASTAGGNTDTQYF

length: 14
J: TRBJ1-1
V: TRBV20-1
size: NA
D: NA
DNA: TGCAGTGCTAGGATAAGGGAGATGAACACTGAAGCTTTCTTT
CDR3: CSARIREMNTEAFF

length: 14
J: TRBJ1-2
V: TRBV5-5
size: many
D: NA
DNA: TGTGCCAGCAGCTTGGCCTTGACAGCCGTCGGCTACACCTTC
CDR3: CASSLALTAVGYTF

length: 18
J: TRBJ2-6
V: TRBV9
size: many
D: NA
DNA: TGTGCCAGCAGCGCTCGGGCCGGGGGTTATTCTGGGGCCAACGTCCTGACTTTC
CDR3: CASSARAGGYSGANVLTF

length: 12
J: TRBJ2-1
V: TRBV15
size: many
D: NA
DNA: TGTGCCACCAGCCCTGGAGGCGGAGAGCAGTTCTTC
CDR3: CATSPGGGEQFF

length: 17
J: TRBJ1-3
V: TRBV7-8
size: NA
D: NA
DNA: TGTGCCAGCAGCTTAGTACCTCGGATCACCTCTGGAAACACCATATATTTT
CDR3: CASSLVPRITSGNTIYF

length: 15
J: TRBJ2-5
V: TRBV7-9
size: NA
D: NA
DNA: TGTGCCAGCAGCGGACGACAGATGCTGTTGGAGACCCAGTACTTC
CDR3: CASSGRQMLLETQYF

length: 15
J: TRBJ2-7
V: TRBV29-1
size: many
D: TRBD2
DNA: TGCAGCGTTGTTGGGTGGAGCGGGACCTCCTACGAGCAGTACTTC
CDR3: CSVVGWSGTSYEQYF

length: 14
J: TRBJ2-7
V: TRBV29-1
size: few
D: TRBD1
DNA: TGCAGCGTCTCAGAACCCCCAGACAGGGACGAGCAGTACTTC
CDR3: CSVSEPPDRDEQYF

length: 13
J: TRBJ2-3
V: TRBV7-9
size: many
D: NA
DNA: TGTGCCAGCAGCTTAGCAGGCGTAGATACGCAGTATTTT
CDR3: CASSLAGVDTQYF

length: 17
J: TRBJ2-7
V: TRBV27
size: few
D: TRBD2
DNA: TGTGCCAGCAGTTTGCTACAACCGGGACTAGCGGGGCACGAGCAGTACTTC
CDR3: CASSLLQPGLAGHEQYF

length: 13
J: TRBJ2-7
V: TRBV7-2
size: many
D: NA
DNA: TGTGCCAGCAGCTTAGGTGCGTGGTACGAGCAGTACTTC
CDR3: CASSLGAWYEQYF

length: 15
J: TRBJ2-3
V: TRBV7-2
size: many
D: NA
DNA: TGTGCCAGCAGTCTGGGGTCGGGGAACACAGATACGCAGTATTTT
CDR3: CASSLGSGNTDTQYF

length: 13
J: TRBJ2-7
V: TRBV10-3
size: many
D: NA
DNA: TGTGCCATCAGTGGCCTAGCCCTTTACGAGCAGTACTTC
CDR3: CAISGLALYEQYF

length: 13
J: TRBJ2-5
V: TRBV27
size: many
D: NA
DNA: TGTGCCAGCAGTCGGCGAGGGGGTCAGACCCAGTACTTC
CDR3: CASSRRGGQTQYF

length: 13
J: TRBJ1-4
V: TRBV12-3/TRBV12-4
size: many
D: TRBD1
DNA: TGTGCCAGCAGTTTTACAGGGGATGAAAAACTGTTTTTT
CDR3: CASSFTGDEKLFF

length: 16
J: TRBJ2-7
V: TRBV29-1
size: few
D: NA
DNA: TGCAGCGTTGTCCTCCCCCTGAGGGGCTGGTGGTACGAGCAGTACTTC
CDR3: CSVVLPLRGWWYEQYF

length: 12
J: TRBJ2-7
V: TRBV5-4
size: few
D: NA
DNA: TGTGCCAGCAGGCAGGGGGAGGGTGAGCAGTACTTC
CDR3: CASRQGEGEQYF

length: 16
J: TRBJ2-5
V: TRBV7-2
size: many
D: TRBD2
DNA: TGTGCCAGCAGCACTAGCGGGAGAGGGAAGGGGGAGACCCAGTACTTC
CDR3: CASSTSGRGKGETQYF

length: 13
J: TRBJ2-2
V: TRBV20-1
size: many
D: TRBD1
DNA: TGCAGTGCTTATACAGGGGGCACCGGGGAGCTGTTTTTT
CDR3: CSAYTGGTGELFF

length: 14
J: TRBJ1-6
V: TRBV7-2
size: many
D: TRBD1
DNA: TGTGCCAGCAGCCCCGACAGGGCGAATTCACCCCTCCACTTT
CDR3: CASSPDRANSPLHF